This paragraph covers one T cell receptor (beta chain) sequence. Its specificity is unknown. The data were taken from a study of post-analysis software for immune sequencing data. At the level of the study: Several disease courses (relapsing-remitting, secondary progressive and progressive-relapsing) of multiple sclerosis were included.

Libraries were made from TCR beta cDNA, and they carried unique molecular identifiers. Roughly 450,000 cDNA molecules were recovered from an input of about 1 to 10 million T cells. TCRdb processed the PCR reads anew with MiXCR; each CDR3 protein has one entry. The sample carries about 770,000 distinct CDR3 sequences, just over 45% recorded once. Study conclusions and caveats: Multiple sclerosis patients showed significantly lower normalized Chao1 diversity than controls did. Relative to controls, patients had about five TRBV segments at higher frequency, with TRBV5-6, TRBV5-1 and TRBV20-1 among these. F measure showed strong co-clustering of same-batch samples.

Germline V CDR1 and CDR2: DFQATT, SNEGSKA (reference sequence). CDR3 length: 14 amino acids. V gave up 0 bases and J gave up 11 bases; unmatched junction bases: 10. J is TRBJ2-5 and V is TRBV20-1, with TRBD1 matching 9 bases. This clonotype was obtained from a girl between 10 and 17 years old with multiple sclerosis. What was sequenced was blood. The CDR3 sequence: CSARDAGQGYEQYF. The DNA for the CDR3 is TGCAGTGCTAGAGATGCAGGACAGGGGTATGAGCAGTACTTC.